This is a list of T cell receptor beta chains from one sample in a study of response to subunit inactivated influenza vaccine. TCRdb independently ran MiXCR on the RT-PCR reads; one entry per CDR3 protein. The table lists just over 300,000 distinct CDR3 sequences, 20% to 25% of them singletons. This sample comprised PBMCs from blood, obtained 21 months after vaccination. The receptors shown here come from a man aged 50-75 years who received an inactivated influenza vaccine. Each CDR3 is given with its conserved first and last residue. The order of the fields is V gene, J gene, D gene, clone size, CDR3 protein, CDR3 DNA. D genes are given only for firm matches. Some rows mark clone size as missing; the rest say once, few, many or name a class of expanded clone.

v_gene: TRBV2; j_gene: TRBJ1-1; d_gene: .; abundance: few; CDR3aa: CASSGQGGAAEAFF; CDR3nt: TGTGCCAGCAGTGGGCAAGGGGGGGCCGCTGAAGCTTTCTTT
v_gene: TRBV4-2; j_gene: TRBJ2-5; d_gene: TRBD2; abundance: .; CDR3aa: CASSQDRSSGDETQYF; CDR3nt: TGTGCCAGCAGCCAAGATCGGTCTAGCGGGGACGAGACCCAGTACTTC
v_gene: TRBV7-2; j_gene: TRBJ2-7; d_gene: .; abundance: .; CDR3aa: CASSSAGTDYEQYF; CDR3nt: TGTGCCAGCAGCTCAGCCGGGACGGACTACGAGCAGTACTTC
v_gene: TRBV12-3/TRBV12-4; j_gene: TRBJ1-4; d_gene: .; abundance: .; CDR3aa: CASRTAATNEKLFF; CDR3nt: TGTGCCAGCAGGACAGCTGCAACTAATGAAAAACTGTTTTTT
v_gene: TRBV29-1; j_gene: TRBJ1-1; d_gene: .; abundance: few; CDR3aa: CSVAFLGSGLWTEAFF; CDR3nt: TGCAGCGTTGCTTTTTTGGGATCGGGCCTGTGGACTGAAGCTTTCTTT
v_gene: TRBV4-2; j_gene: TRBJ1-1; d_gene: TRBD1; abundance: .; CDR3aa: CASSLTGTGGAEAFF; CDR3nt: TGTGCCAGCAGCCTGACCGGGACAGGGGGCGCGGAAGCTTTCTTT
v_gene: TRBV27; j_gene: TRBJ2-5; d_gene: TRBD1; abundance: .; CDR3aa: CASSPGQGYETQYF; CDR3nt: TGTGCCAGCAGCCCGGGACAGGGGTATGAGACCCAGTACTTC
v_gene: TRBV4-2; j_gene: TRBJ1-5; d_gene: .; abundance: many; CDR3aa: CASSQGAQSNQPQHF; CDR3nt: TGTGCCAGCAGCCAAGGTGCCCAGAGCAATCAGCCCCAGCATTTT
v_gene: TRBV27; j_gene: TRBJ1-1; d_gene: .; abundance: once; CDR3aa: CASSLSDRTVEAFF; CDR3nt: TGTGCCAGCAGTTTATCCGACCGGACAGTCGAAGCTTTCTTT
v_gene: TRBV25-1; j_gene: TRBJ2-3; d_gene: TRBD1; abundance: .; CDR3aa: CASSEGQGGTDTQYF; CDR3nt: TGTGCCAGCAGCGAGGGACAGGGAGGCACAGATACGCAGTATTTT
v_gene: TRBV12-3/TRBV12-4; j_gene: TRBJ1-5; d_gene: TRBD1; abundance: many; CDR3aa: CASSPTGGGQPQHF; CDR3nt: TGCGCCAGCAGCCCGACAGGGGGCGGGCAGCCCCAGCATTTT
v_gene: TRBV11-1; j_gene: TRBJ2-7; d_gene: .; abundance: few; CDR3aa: CASSFSRVEQYF; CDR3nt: TGTGCCAGCAGCTTCAGTAGAGTTGAGCAGTACTTC
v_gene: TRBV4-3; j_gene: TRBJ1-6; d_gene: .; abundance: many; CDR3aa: CASSQEKGPNSPLHF; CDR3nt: TGCGCCAGCAGCCAAGAAAAGGGCCCCAATTCACCCCTCCACTTT
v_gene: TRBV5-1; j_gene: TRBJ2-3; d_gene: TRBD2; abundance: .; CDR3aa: CASRLAGTPITDTQYF; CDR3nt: TGCGCCAGCAGACTAGCGGGCACACCGATCACAGATACGCAGTATTTT
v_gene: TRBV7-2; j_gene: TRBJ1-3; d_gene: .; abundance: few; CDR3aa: CASSLVFSGNTIYF; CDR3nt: TGTGCCAGCAGCTTAGTCTTCTCTGGAAACACCATATATTTT
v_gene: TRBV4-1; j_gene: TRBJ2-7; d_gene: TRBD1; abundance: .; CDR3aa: CASSHSGQRYEQYF; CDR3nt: TGCGCCAGCAGCCACTCGGGACAGCGATACGAGCAGTACTTC
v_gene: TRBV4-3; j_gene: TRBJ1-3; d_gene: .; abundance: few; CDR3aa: CASSHRRGMENTIYF; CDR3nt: TGCGCCAGCAGCCATAGGCGGGGTATGGAAAACACCATATATTTT
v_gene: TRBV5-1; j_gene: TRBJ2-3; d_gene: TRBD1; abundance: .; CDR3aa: CASSLLAGGIDTQYF; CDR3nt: TGCGCCAGCAGCTTGTTGGCAGGGGGAATAGATACGCAGTATTTT
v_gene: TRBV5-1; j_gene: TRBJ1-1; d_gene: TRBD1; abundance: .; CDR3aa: CASSLDRAGRTEAFF; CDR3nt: TGCGCCAGCAGCCTCGACAGGGCTGGACGCACTGAAGCTTTCTTT
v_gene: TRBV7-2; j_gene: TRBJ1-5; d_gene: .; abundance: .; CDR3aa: CASSLAEGYSNQPQHF; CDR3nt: TGTGCCAGCAGCTTAGCGGAGGGTTATAGCAATCAGCCCCAGCATTTT
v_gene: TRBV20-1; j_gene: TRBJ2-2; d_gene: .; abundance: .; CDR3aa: CSARDLTVTGELFF; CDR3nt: TGCAGTGCTAGAGATCTGACAGTAACCGGGGAGCTGTTTTTT
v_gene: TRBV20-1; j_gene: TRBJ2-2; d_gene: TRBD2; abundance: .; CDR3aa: CSARRGEREGIGELFF; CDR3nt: TGCAGTGCTAGACGCGGGGAGCGGGAGGGGATCGGGGAGCTGTTTTTT
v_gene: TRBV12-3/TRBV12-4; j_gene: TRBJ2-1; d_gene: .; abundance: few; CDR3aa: CASSPSKGYQFF; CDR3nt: TGTGCCAGCAGCCCCTCAAAGGGCTACCAGTTCTTC
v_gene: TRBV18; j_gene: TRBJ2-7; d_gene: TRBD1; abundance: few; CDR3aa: CASSDRAAPYEQYF; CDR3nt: TGTGCCAGCTCCGACAGGGCCGCCCCCTACGAGCAGTACTTC
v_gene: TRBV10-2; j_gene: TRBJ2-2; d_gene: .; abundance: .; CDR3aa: CASSEGRANTGELFF; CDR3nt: TGCGCCAGCAGTGAGGGCAGGGCGAACACCGGGGAGCTGTTTTTT
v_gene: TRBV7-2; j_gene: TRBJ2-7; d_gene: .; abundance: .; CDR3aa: CASSSKDVLSYEQYF; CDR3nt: TGTGCCAGCAGCTCGAAGGACGTTCTGTCCTACGAGCAGTACTTC
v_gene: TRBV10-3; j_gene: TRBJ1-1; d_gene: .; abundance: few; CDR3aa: CATRGDAEAFF; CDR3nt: TGTGCCACCCGGGGGGACGCTGAAGCTTTCTTT
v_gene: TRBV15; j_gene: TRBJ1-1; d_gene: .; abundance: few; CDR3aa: CATSREGVNTEAFF; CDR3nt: TGTGCCACCAGCAGAGAAGGTGTGAACACTGAAGCTTTCTTT
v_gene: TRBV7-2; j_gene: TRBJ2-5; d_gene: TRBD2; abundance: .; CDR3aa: CASSLGVGAGGKETQYF; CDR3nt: TGTGCCAGCAGCTTAGGGGTGGGAGCGGGGGGCAAAGAGACCCAGTACTTC
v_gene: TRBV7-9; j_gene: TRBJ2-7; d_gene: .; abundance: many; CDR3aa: CASSPRGGDIDEQYF; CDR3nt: TGTGCCAGCAGCCCCCGGGGAGGGGACATCGACGAGCAGTACTTC
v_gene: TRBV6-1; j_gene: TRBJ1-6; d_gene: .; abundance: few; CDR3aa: CASSITRDNNSPLHF; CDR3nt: TGTGCCAGTTCAATAACCCGGGACAATAATTCACCCCTCCACTTT
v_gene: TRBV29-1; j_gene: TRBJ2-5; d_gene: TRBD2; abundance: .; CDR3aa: CSVSKRLAEETQYF; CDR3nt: TGCAGCGTCTCCAAGAGACTAGCGGAAGAGACCCAGTACTTC